This TCR beta chain comes out of a study of shared clonotypes between healthy human individuals. Clones were read by immunoSEQ multiplex PCR, and TCRdb kept only the in-frame ones, dropping some. The sample comprises 600,000 to 800,000 clones, 55% to 75% of which are singletons, and around 1.7% rests with the top ten. The V gene end was trimmed by 8 bases and the J gene end by 2 bases; junction bases not matched to a gene: 9. Germline CDR1 MNHEY, CDR2 SMNVEV (reference sequence). The CDR3 spans 15 residues. The sequence came from a woman aged 25 to 39 in good health. The V call is TRBV27, the J call TRBJ2-7, with 10 bases aligning to TRBD2. The sample comprised memory CD4+ T cells sorted from blood. Documented subset: CD45RA-negative fraction. CDR3 sequence: CASQTVAGGTYEQYF. DNA for the CDR3: TGTGCCAGCCAGACTGTAGCGGGAGGAACCTACGAGCAGTACTTC.